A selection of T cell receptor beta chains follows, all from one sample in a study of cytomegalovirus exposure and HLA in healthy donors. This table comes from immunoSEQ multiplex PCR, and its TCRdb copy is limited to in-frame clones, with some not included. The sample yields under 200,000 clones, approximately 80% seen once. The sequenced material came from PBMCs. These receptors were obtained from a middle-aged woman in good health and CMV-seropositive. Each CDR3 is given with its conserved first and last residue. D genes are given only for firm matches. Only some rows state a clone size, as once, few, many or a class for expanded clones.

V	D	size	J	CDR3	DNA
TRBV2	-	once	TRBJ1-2	CASSDRQGGGYTF	TGTGCCAGCAGTGACCGGCAGGGAGGAGGCTACACCTTC
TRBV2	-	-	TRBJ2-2	CASSVVRQIPGELFF	TGTGCCAGCAGTGTGGTTAGACAAATTCCCGGGGAGCTGTTTTTT
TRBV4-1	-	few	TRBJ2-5	CASSQDLTVQETQYF	TGCGCCAGCAGCCAAGATTTAACTGTCCAAGAGACCCAGTACTTC
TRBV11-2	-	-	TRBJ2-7	CASSSTPPLRYEQYF	TGTGCCAGCAGCTCCACCCCCCCCTTGCGCTACGAGCAGTACTTC
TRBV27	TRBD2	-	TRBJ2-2	CASGGLAGVRGGELFF	TGTGCCAGCGGGGGACTAGCGGGAGTCCGGGGCGGGGAGCTGTTTTTT
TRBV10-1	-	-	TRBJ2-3	CASSGAGVADTQYF	TGCGCCAGCAGTGGGGCGGGTGTGGCAGATACGCAGTATTTT
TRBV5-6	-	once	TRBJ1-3	CASSLRGNLNTIYF	TGTGCCAGCAGCTTGAGGGGAAACCTAAACACCATATATTTT
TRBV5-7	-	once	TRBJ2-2	CASSPEARAGYTGELFF	TGTGCCAGCAGCCCGGAGGCCCGGGCAGGTTACACCGGGGAGCTGTTTTTT
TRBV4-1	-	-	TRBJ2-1	CASSHRNERAYNEQFF	TGCGCCAGCAGCCACCGTAACGAGCGGGCCTACAATGAGCAGTTCTTC
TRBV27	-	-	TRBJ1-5	CATRDSYSNQPQHF	TGTGCCACCAGAGACAGCTATAGCAATCAGCCCCAGCATTTT
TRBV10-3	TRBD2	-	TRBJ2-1	CAITATSGGLNEQFF	TGTGCCATCACCGCGACTAGCGGGGGATTGAATGAGCAGTTCTTC
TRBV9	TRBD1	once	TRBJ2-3	CASSPGTGITDTQYF	TGTGCCAGCAGCCCCGGGACAGGGATAACAGATACGCAGTATTTT
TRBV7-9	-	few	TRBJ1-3	CASSSPVVGSSGNTIYF	TGTGCCAGCAGCTCACCCGTGGTCGGGAGCTCTGGAAACACCATATATTTT
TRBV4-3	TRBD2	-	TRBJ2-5	CASSQEWGTSRTQYF	TGCGCCAGCAGCCAAGAATGGGGGACTAGTAGGACCCAGTACTTC
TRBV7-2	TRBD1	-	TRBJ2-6	CASSLVPPGQGAGANVLTF	TGTGCCAGCAGCTTAGTCCCTCCGGGACAGGGAGCTGGGGCCAACGTCCTGACTTTC
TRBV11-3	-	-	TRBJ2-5	CASSWRGRVAEYF	TGTGCCAGCAGCTGGAGGGGCAGGGTGGCTGAGTACTTC
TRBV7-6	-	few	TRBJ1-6	CASSLGPANSPLHF	TGTGCCAGCAGCTTGGGCCCCGCTAATTCACCCCTCCACTTT
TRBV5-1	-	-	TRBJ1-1	CASSLAGLGPLNTEAFF	TGCGCCAGCAGCTTGGCTGGGCTGGGCCCTCTTAACACTGAAGCTTTCTTT
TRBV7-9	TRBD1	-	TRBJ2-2	CASSRWDRAGELFF	TGTGCCAGCAGCCGCTGGGACAGGGCCGGGGAGCTGTTTTTT
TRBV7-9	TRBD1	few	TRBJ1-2	CASSPVLTGSGYTF	TGTGCCAGCAGCCCCGTTTTGACAGGGAGTGGCTACACCTTC